The entry that follows covers one T cell receptor beta chain sequence. The data were taken from a study of control samples from healthy donors and cancer patients. The assay was immunoSEQ multiplex PCR, and TCRdb's table has in-frame clones only and misses some. Here the sample spans about 92,000 clones, approximately 82% being singletons. Trimming stripped 1 base from V and 3 bases from J, with 19 bases between. Germline loops: CDR1 MDHEN, CDR2 SYDVKM. CDR3 length: 17 amino acids. The specimen sequenced was blood. The chain is built from TRBV28 and TRBJ2-7, with a possible D match to TRBD1 (5 bases). This TCR derives from a woman in her fifties or sixties in good health. This CDR3 reads CASSLSPQGRSSYEQYF. The CDR3 DNA reads TGTGCCAGCAGTTTATCCCCCCAGGGAAGGAGTAGCTACGAGCAGTACTTC.